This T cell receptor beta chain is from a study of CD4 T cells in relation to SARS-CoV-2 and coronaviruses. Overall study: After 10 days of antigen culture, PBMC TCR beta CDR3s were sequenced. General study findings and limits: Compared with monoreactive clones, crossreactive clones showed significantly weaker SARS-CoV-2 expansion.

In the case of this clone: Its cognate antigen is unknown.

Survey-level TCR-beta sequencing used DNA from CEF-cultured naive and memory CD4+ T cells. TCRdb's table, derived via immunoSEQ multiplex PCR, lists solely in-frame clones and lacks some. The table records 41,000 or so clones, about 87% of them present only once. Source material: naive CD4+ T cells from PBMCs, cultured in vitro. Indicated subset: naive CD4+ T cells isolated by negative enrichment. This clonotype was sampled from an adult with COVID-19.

Here the CDR3 reads CASSPPQGDEQFF. The CDR3 region has the DNA TGTGCCAGCTCACCACCTCAGGGGGATGAGCAGTTCTTC. This sequence joins TRBV18 and TRBJ2-1, with 7 bases aligning to TRBD1. Germline CDR1 and CDR2: KGHSH and LQKENI. V dropped 0 bases and J dropped 8; count of bases not matched to a gene: 1. The CDR3 extends over 13 amino acids.